This T cell receptor beta chain was profiled in a study of cytomegalovirus exposure and HLA in healthy donors (dated by TCRdb to 2015 to 2018). Broadly, across the study: According to an earlier analysis of 450 to 650 of the donors, some 170 million T cells yielded 90 million to 140 million unique TCR beta sequences and 250 to 350 Gb of sequence data. Both class I and class II loci were covered by HLA typing, at four-digit resolution. In a later analysis, previously published TCR beta repertoires from 600 to 850 donors were re-analyzed and high-resolution HLA genotyping was added so that TCR occurrence patterns could be studied. Using immunosequencing, the study profiled T cell repertoires from about 610 subjects and related those repertoires to cytomegalovirus serostatus. Among about 370 genotyped donors of the cohort, an average of around 240,000 unique TCR beta nucleotide sequences was sequenced per donor, of which about 18% were non-productive. The genetic ancestry cluster associated with self-reported Caucasian donors included 81% of the 300 to 400 genotyped donors. Every discovery cohort repertoire had been produced on one sequencing platform. In the later analysis, no new phenotypic data were used to find candidate immune exposures; instead, reliance was placed on TCR beta sequences and their occurrence across donors. The study aimed to test whether signatures of past pathogen exposure could be identified by cataloging public T cell receptors. In addition to the first cohort of 666 subjects, a separate validation cohort of approximately 110 different subjects was used. High-throughput TCR immunosequencing, statistical association of individual TCRs with disease status, and machine learning were combined to predict cytomegalovirus infection status. An earlier analysis of approximately 500 of the donors applied high-throughput TCR beta sequencing to assess whether each TCR beta V gene segment acted as functional or pseudogenic. The number of donors typed differed by locus, with roughly 629-640 for A, B, C, DRB1 and DQB1, 522 for DQA1, 600 to 610 for DPA1, and some 470 for DPB1. About 330 gigabases of sequencing data and roughly 81 million unique TCR sequences made up an early release that covered several hundred HLA-typed donors. A later genetic analysis took genome-wide SNP genotypes for about 55% of the 666 donors and used that subset as a discovery cohort. Donor age, sex, ethnicity and CMV serostatus were collected together with the repertoire data. A handful of DR-DQ haplotypes were treated as single units for association and clustering because of strong linkage in the cohort. What the authors observed across the whole study: An association between a missense DCLRE1C variant and V-gene and J-gene trimming of TCR beta chains was found in a later genetic analysis and replicated in an independent cohort. Only TCR beta chains were sequenced in this cohort, and the absence of alpha or paired-chain data limited detectable features. The earlier analysis of approximately 540 of the donors excluded some 15 rarely observed V segments, including chromosome 9 orphons, because counts were too low. The only immune exposure information available for the cohort was CMV serostatus. According to a later analysis, most CMV-associated TCR beta chains appeared to be HLA-restricted, and the HLA associations seemed to be driven largely by CMV exposure. In vitro tests confirmed that three of the cytomegalovirus-associated TCR beta chains recognize cytomegalovirus antigens. The sequencing pipeline was judged likely to have produced a cluster of highly shared sequence variants as a technical artifact. In an earlier analysis of roughly 500 of the donors, most TCR beta V segments appeared in productive rearrangements about 87% or about 30% of the time, broadly matching IMGT annotations. Because the 87-base-pair reads could not distinguish some IMGT-functional V segments, including TRBV6-2 and TRBV6-3, those segments were excluded. Most TCR sequences were observed very rarely across donors, whereas some public TCRs were present in many individuals. In a later analysis, HLA-associated TCR beta chains showed more clonal expansion and lower generation probabilities than non-associated chains that were equally common. The authors suggested that the approach could potentially be generalized to other disease states and immunological phenotypes. In a later analysis, TCR association rates were found to vary across HLA loci, with the most associated TCRs seen for DRB1 alleles and the fewest for HLA-C alleles. Because HLA typing was missing for some donors at each locus, association tests included only the typed subset. Presence/absence analyses assumed roughly uniform sequencing depth across donors, an assumption that may not hold. The study gave a list of 150 to 200 TCR beta chains associated with cytomegalovirus. At a false discovery rate of 0.05, a later analysis linked 15,000 to 20,000 TCR beta sequences to specific HLA alleles. A later analysis reported that several top co-occurrence clusters appeared linked to parvovirus B19, influenza, CMV and Epstein-Barr virus. A further reported finding was that TCR beta sequences accurately predicted the HLA-A and HLA-B alleles for most subjects in the first cohort. Correlated functional status among segregating V segments might be attributable to linkage disequilibrium, but an unknown experimental factor could not be ruled out. When HLA alleles, especially DR and DQ, strongly co-occurred, TCR associations were difficult to assign to individual alleles. Compared with the 666-donor mean, donors in an Asian-associated ancestry cluster had fewer N-insertions in productive TCRs, according to a later genetic analysis. The classifier was reported to diagnose cytomegalovirus status with high specificity and sensitivity in both the original cohort and the validation cohort.

V loses 2 bases of germline sequence and J loses 5 bases, and the interval between the two ends is 7 bases. CDR1 is given as SGHVS and CDR2 as FQNEAQ, both from the germline V gene. Spanning cysteine to phenylalanine, the CDR3 consists of 13 amino acids. Only CDR3 DNA is held: 39 bases, read in frame from base 1. Library preparation used the immunoSEQ multiplex PCR assay. A mixture of 60 forward primers for TCR Vbeta segments and 13 reverse primers for TCR Jbeta segments was used in the multiplex PCR. Amplification of the CDR3 region of rearranged TCR beta genes was performed with a multiplex PCR assay on genomic DNA. On the Illumina HiSeq System, the amplified TCR beta libraries were sequenced as 87-base-pair reads. Under the source paper's analysis protocol: A later analysis counted approximately 84 million unique TCR beta chains across the 690 or so repertoires, and around 12 million of these chains were shared by at least two donors. A nearest-neighbor algorithm error-corrected the raw reads and collapsed the reads into unique sequences, merging closely related sequences to remove PCR and sequencing errors. Alignment of CDR3 sequences to IMGT reference sequences was used to assign V, D and J gene segments. For a sequence to be retained, a match of at least six nucleotides was required to both a V gene segment and a J gene segment. Rearrangements were classified as productive when the CDR3 lacked stop codons and remained in frame with V and J, and all other rearrangements were classified as non-productive. Following IMGT convention, CDR3 was defined as the stretch from the second conserved V-encoded cysteine to the conserved J-encoded phenylalanine. In an earlier analysis of 550 to 650 of the donors, sequences lacking an unambiguous match to a single V gene segment were excluded. An earlier analysis of about 590 of the donors classified V segments as functional when productive rearrangements were above 56.7% and as segregating when the standard deviation between donors was above 5%. A statistical classification framework was built to diagnose cytomegalovirus status from the catalog of TCR beta chain sequences. A later analysis assigned V and J genes by comparing TCR nucleotide sequences with IMGT/GENE-DB human TR gene sequences. A later analysis assigned CDR3 sequences and most-parsimonious VDJ recombination scenarios with the TCRdist pipeline. In a later analysis, each TCR beta chain was defined by its CDR3 amino acid sequence together with its V-gene family, and reads without a unique V-gene family were excluded. A later analysis removed several hundred highly shared, low-generation-probability nucleotide sequences to deal with suspected cross-contamination and a sequencing artifact. A later analysis calculated a clonal expansion index for each public chain from normalized within-repertoire ranks of inferred template counts. In a later analysis, generation probabilities were computed with a VDJ recombination model fitted to out-of-frame rearrangements, and the resulting probabilities were checked against IGoR. A later analysis scored TCR-TCR, TCR-HLA and TCR-CMV co-occurrence with hypergeometric tests, applying a repertoire-size bias correction to TCR pairs. To estimate false discovery rates, a later analysis permuted the HLA or CMV assignments 20 times. A later analysis grouped co-occurring TCRs with DBSCAN, adding TCRdist sequence similarity when clustering within HLA-allele-positive subsets. Repertoires with fewer than 30,000 or more than 120,000 public chains, plus five repertoires with anomalous nucleotide sharing, were excluded from co-occurrence clustering. Here the immuneACCESS table is served through TCRdb, limited to in-frame sequences with V and J called. Missing clones are a known gap in these copies; in checked studies unresolved V genes cover under half, and the rest lacks a known reason. The DNA gave D and trimming, while V, J and clone size come from that table. The sample data list around 100,000 clones, and 50% to 75% of these were observed just once. The top ten clones comprise 3% to 5% of the sample.

The cohort consisted of 666 healthy bone marrow donors. At the time of sampling, every cohort member was nominally healthy, though immune exposures that went unrecorded were likely present. The donor was CMV seronegative and belonged to the group of 352 seronegative cohort members. A peripheral blood sample was collected from each donor, and TCR beta sequencing was performed on peripheral blood mononuclear cells. Genomic DNA was extracted from the blood cell samples with the Qiagen DNeasy Blood Extraction Kit. As for this clone: The antigen it recognizes is unknown. No much larger clonotype is one base removed from it; base qualities were not supplied.

This receptor chain uses TRBV7-8 and TRBJ1-5, with the D gene uncertain. The receptor was derived from a young man in good health and CMV-seronegative. The sequenced material came from PBMCs. The CDR3 sequence is CASSLIVDQPQHF. In nucleotide form, the sequence is TGTGCCAGCAGCTTAATCGTCGATCAGCCCCAGCATTTT.